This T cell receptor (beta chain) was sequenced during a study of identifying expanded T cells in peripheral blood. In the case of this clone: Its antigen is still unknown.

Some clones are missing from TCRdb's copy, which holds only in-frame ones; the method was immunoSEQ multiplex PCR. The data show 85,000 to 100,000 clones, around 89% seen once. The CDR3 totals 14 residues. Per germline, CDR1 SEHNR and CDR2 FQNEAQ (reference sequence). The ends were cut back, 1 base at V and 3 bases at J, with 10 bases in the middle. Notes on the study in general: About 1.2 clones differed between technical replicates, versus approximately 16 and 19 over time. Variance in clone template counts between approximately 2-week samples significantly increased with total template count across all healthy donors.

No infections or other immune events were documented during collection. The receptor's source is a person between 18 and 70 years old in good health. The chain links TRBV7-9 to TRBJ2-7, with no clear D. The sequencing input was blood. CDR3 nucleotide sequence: TGTGCCAGCAGCTTAGTACGACCTGACTACGAGCAGTACTTC. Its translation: CASSLVRPDYEQYF.